The clone carrying this TCR beta chain occurred a few times. Its antigen is as yet unknown. A universal primer site arose from template switching, and cDNA bore unique molecular identifiers. One entry per CDR3 protein results from TCRdb running MiXCR on the 5' RACE reads. The sample holds about 340,000 distinct CDR3 sequences; 8.5% to 10% are singletons and the top ten take under 9.5%. Germline V gives CDR1 MNHEY, CDR2 SVGAGI. The germline V and J ends were trimmed by 6 bases and 7 bases, with 12 bases remaining between them. There are 13 residues in the CDR3. All donors were healthy, and all were Caucasian. The source of the sample is a study of identical twins. Study conclusions and caveats: Carriage of fewer insertions was seen in abundant cord blood beta clonotypes, whereas memory repertoires showed none. Zero-insertion analyses might be partly confounded by invariant T cells like MAIT and iNKT.

The chain has TRBV6-5 and TRBJ2-2; the D is unclear. The sample comprised naive T cells sorted from blood. The sequence came from a woman aged 50 to 65 in good health. The CDR3 reads CASSLLGNGELFF. DNA of the CDR3: TGTGCCAGCAGCCTCTTAGGGAACGGGGAGCTGTTTTTT.